The 6 T cell receptor beta chains below come from one sample, sequenced in a study of blood T cell repertoires in COVID-19. Using immunoSEQ multiplex PCR, the repertoire was profiled, and TCRdb retains in-frame clones only, with some absent. This table holds about 44,000 clones, around 82% found once. Sequencing was performed on peripheral blood. The receptor set was obtained from an older woman with acute or convalescent COVID-19.

The chain combines TRBV11-3 with TRBJ2-7; D may be TRBD1 (5 bases). Per the germline V gene, CDR1 is SGHNT and CDR2 is YENEEA. Trimming took off 5 bases at V and 5 bases at J, with 10 bases between the two ends. The CDR3 sequence is 12 residues long. CDR3 sequence (DNA): TGTGCCAGCAGCCGAGCAGGGAACGAGCAGTACTTC. It codes for CASSRAGNEQYF.

This clone showed up just a few times. The chain couples TRBV7-9 to TRBJ1-4; 10 bases map to TRBD1. Germline V gene sequence: CDR1 SEHNR, CDR2 FQNEAQ (reference sequence). The CDR3 contains 16 residues. The V segment lost 1 base and the J segment 5 bases; nucleotides outside the gene matches: 4. The CDR3 is CASSLGGTGENEKLFF. The CDR3 DNA sequence: TGTGCCAGCAGCTTAGGGGGGACAGGGGAAAATGAAAAACTGTTTTTT.

The CDR3 nucleotides read TGTGCCAGCAGTTACAGGGAGAGGAGAGGCAATGAGCAGTTCTTC. Amino acid sequence: CASSYRERRGNEQFF. V usage is TRBV6-5 and J usage is TRBJ2-1; D perhaps matches TRBD2 (5 bases). V was trimmed by 2 bases and J by 6 bases, leaving 14 bases between them. This CDR3 region has 15 residues. Germline V lookup: CDR1 MNHEY, CDR2 SVGAGI.

The chain uses TRBV19 and TRBJ2-4; 14 nucleotides line up with TRBD2. There are 17 residues in the CDR3. The trim removed 10 bases at V and 6 bases at J, leaving 14 bases unmatched. Germline V gene data show CDR1 as LNHDA and CDR2 as SQIVND (reference sequence). CDR3 residues: CATGWGLAGAGVNIQYF. The CDR3 DNA reads as TGTGCCACCGGTTGGGGACTAGCGGGAGCAGGGGTAAACATTCAGTACTTC.

The chain links TRBV15 to TRBJ2-1; 9 bases match TRBD2. This CDR3 region has 17 residues. Germline loops: CDR1 LNHNV, CDR2 YYDKDF (reference sequence). V lost 1 base and J lost 3; bases outside the gene matches: 7. Written as DNA, the CDR3 is TGTGCCACCAGCAGAGGGGGTAGCGGGAGTGGCTACAATGAGCAGTTCTTC. Translation: CATSRGGSGSGYNEQFF.

This clone has only a few counts. The V and J genes are TRBV7-3 and TRBJ2-7, with TRBD2 matching over 8 bases. V trimming: 5 bases; J trimming: 0 bases; junction bases outside the gene matches: 3. Germline V gene sequence: CDR1 SGHTA, CDR2 FQGTGA. This CDR3 contains 14 residues. CDR3 sequence (DNA): TGTGCCAGCAGCCCGGGGGGGACCTCCTACGAGCAGTACTTC. Amino acid sequence: CASSPGGTSYEQYF.